The subject of this entry is one TCR beta chain. Other DNA sequences from this sample encode an identical CDR3 as well. Using immunoSEQ multiplex PCR, the repertoire was profiled, and TCRdb retains in-frame clones only, with some absent. This sample has about 490,000 clones, with about 72% found just once. These data belong to a study of shared clonotypes between healthy human individuals. This TCR came from a woman aged 40 to 49 in good health. Some clones in this sample may be carry-over from other donors' samples. The sequenced sample consisted of PBMCs.

The CDR3 protein is CASSLGGGSGNTIYF. For the CDR3, the DNA is TGCGCCAGCAGCTTGGGCGGGGGCTCGGGAAACACCATATATTTT. The chain uses TRBV5-1 and TRBJ1-3; D possibly corresponds to TRBD1 (6 bases). Germline V gene data show CDR1 as SGHRS and CDR2 as YFSETQ. This CDR3 is 15 amino acids long. The V end lost 0 bases, the J end lost 4 bases, and 11 bases lay between the germline ends.